The rows below give T cell receptor beta chains drawn from one sample of a study of cytomegalovirus exposure and HLA in healthy donors. The assay was immunoSEQ multiplex PCR, and TCRdb's table has in-frame clones only and misses some. The sample includes around 100,000 clones. Sequences were obtained from PBMCs. The source is a man aged 50 or older in good health and CMV-seronegative. The CDR3 runs from the conserved cysteine through the conserved F or W. Each record gives: D gene, J gene, V gene, CDR3 DNA, CDR3 protein. A D gene is named only where the DNA matches it firmly.

NA TRBJ1-4 TRBV5-1 TGCGCCAGCAGCTTGGCCGGTACAATGGAGGAAAAACTGTTTTTT CASSLAGTMEEKLFF
TRBD2 TRBJ2-7 TRBV27 TGTGCCAGCAACGAAGCGGGGAAGTACGAGCAGTACTTC CASNEAGKYEQYF
TRBD2 TRBJ2-1 TRBV7-3 TGTGCCAGCAGCTCAGGACTAGCGGGACTGGCCCCCCATGAGCAGTTCTTC CASSSGLAGLAPHEQFF
NA TRBJ1-5 TRBV7-2 TGTGCCAGCAGCCCCCTCACAGGGTTTAATCAGCCCCAGCATTTT CASSPLTGFNQPQHF
NA TRBJ1-6 TRBV5-6 TGTGCCAGCAGCTTGTCCAGGGCCTCCTATAATTCACCCCTCCACTTT CASSLSRASYNSPLHF
TRBD1 TRBJ1-1 TRBV18 TGTGCCAGCTCCTACCAGACAGGGGGGAGTGCTTTCTTT CASSYQTGGSAFF
NA TRBJ1-1 TRBV6-5 TGTGCCAGCACCCCGAGAGGGACTATCACTGAAGCTTTCTTT CASTPRGTITEAFF
NA TRBJ2-7 TRBV20-1 TGCAGTGCTTCCCAACATGACGAGCAGTACTTC CSASQHDEQYF
NA TRBJ1-2 TRBV25-1 TGTGCCAGCAGTGAATCTCGGGGCTACACCTTC CASSESRGYTF
NA TRBJ2-3 TRBV7-2 TGTGCCAGCACCGTCTACGGGGATACGCAGTATTTT CASTVYGDTQYF
NA TRBJ1-1 TRBV5-6 TGTGCCAGCAGCGTTAGGGGTGAAGCTTTCTTT CASSVRGEAFF
NA TRBJ1-6 TRBV7-2 TGTGCCAGCAGCCCGCCTGGGGGGTCCTATAATTCACCCCTCCACTTT CASSPPGGSYNSPLHF
TRBD1 TRBJ2-1 TRBV9 TGTGCCAGCAGCGTAAGACAGGGGAATGAGCAGTTCTTC CASSVRQGNEQFF
TRBD1 TRBJ1-1 TRBV27 TGTGCCAGCAGTAATGGACAGGGGAGGACTGAAGCTTTCTTT CASSNGQGRTEAFF
NA TRBJ2-2 TRBV18 TGCGCCAGCTCAACGACAGATCTGGGCACCGGGGAGCTGTTTTTT CASSTTDLGTGELFF
NA TRBJ1-2 TRBV7-2 TGTGCCAGCAGCTTAAGAGGGTCCTCGGATGGCTACACCTTC CASSLRGSSDGYTF